The table lists the clone carrying this T cell receptor (gamma chain) with a few counts. Antigen unknown. RNA was extracted from the cells and then reverse transcribed. The CDR3 regions were amplified by multiplex PCR from V-gene primers to a constant-region primer. TCRdb re-processed the multiplex PCR reads using CATT. The data contain 25,000 to 30,000 gamma-chain clones, roughly a fifth of them singletons. After removal of 5 bases from V and 7 bases from J, the junction contained 5 bases not matched to a gene. The germline V gene encodes CDR1 EGSNGY and CDR2 YDSYNSKV. The CDR3 runs to 11 residues. The source of the sample is a study of Vδ1+ human thymocytes. Overall study findings and caveats: Donors shared many TRG clonotypes but few TRD clonotypes. Highly polyclonal TRG and TRD repertoires with Gaussian CDR3 length distributions appeared in thymus. The authors advised highly purified populations and single-cell validation.

Alphabeta T cells were depleted, then CD3+ Vdelta1+ Vdelta2- thymocytes were FACS-sorted. The J gene is TRGJ1 or TRGJ2, the V gene TRGV2. The source of this sequence is a boy in the first two years of life who had congenital heart surgery. Input material: Vdelta1+ gamma-delta thymocytes from the thymus. As for subset: FACS-sorted CD3+ TCRalphabeta- TCRVdelta1+ TCRVdelta2- thymocytes. CDR3 bases: TGTGCCACCTGGGGAGGGTATAAGAAACTCTTT. Protein: CATWGGYKKLF.